Listed below are T cell receptor beta chains from one sample, sequenced in a study of T cell responses to AZD1222 COVID-19 vaccine. Produced via immunoSEQ multiplex PCR; TCRdb's table is partial and in-frame only. This table has more than 150,000 clones, about nine tenths appearing once. The sample in question was peripheral blood, obtained 28 days after the second AZD1222 dose. The receptors come from an adult who received the AZD1222 COVID-19 vaccine. CDR3s include the opening cysteine and the closing phenylalanine or tryptophan. D genes are given only for firm matches. Clone size is given for some rows only: seen once, a few or many times, or a class if the clone is expanded.

v_gene	len	d_gene	j_gene	abundance	CDR3nt	CDR3aa
TRBV7-3	17	TRBD2	TRBJ2-1	.	TGTGCCAGCAGCTTATTGGAAACAGGACTAGCGGGAGATGAGCAGTTCTTC	CASSLLETGLAGDEQFF
TRBV7-9	14	TRBD2	TRBJ2-5	.	TGTGCCAGCAGCGATACTAGCGGCCAAGAGACCCAGTACTTC	CASSDTSGQETQYF
TRBV7-3	17	TRBD2	TRBJ2-1	few	TGTGCCAGCAGCCAAGGGGCGCGGTCGACTAGCGAGGGGGAGCAGTTCTTC	CASSQGARSTSEGEQFF
TRBV28	14	.	TRBJ1-5	.	TGTGCCAGCAGTTTATCGTGGTACAATCAGCCCCAGCATTTT	CASSLSWYNQPQHF
TRBV2	14	TRBD1	TRBJ1-5	.	TGTGCCAGCAGTGGGGGACAGCCTAATCAGCCCCAGCATTTT	CASSGGQPNQPQHF
TRBV28	20	TRBD2	TRBJ2-2	.	TGTGCCAGCAGTTTTCCCCCCCTGACTAGCGGGAGGGTGAACACCGGGGAGCTGTTTTTT	CASSFPPLTSGRVNTGELFF
TRBV5-8	13	.	TRBJ1-4	.	TGTGCCAGCAGCTTAGACGGGAATGAAAAACTGTTTTTT	CASSLDGNEKLFF
TRBV7-4	15	.	TRBJ2-7	.	TGTGCCAGCAGCTTAGACGAAATCGACACGCTTGGGCAGTACTTC	CASSLDEIDTLGQYF
TRBV7-2	13	.	TRBJ1-5	.	TGTGCCAGCAGCTTAGGGCCAGATCAGCCCCAGCATTTT	CASSLGPDQPQHF
TRBV6-1	14	.	TRBJ2-5	.	TGTGCCAGCAGTGTCGACAGGTACCAAGAGACCCAGTACTTC	CASSVDRYQETQYF
TRBV19	16	.	TRBJ2-7	.	TGTGCCAGTAGTATGGTCCTGGTCGGGGTCGAGGACGAGCAGTACTTC	CASSMVLVGVEDEQYF
TRBV5-1	12	.	TRBJ1-2	.	TGCGCCAGCAGCCCCCGGAGGCATGGCTACACCTTC	CASSPRRHGYTF
TRBV5-4	15	.	TRBJ2-5	once	TGTGCCAGCAGCTTGACAGTCTCTCGGGAAGAGACCCAGTACTTC	CASSLTVSREETQYF
TRBV28	15	.	TRBJ1-5	.	TGTGCCAGCAGTTCCGGGGCCGGGAGCAATCAGCCCCAGCATTTT	CASSSGAGSNQPQHF
TRBV10-2	13	TRBD2	TRBJ2-1	.	TGCGCCACCAGGGGACTAGCGGCCAATGAGCAGTTCTTC	CATRGLAANEQFF
TRBV7-9	13	.	TRBJ1-1	.	TGTGCCAGCAGCCGAACACCGAACACTGAAGCTTTCTTT	CASSRTPNTEAFF
TRBV28	14	.	TRBJ1-4	.	TGTGCCAGCAGTTCCTTGGAGCGGGCAGGAAAACTGTTTTTT	CASSSLERAGKLFF
TRBV6-2/TRBV6-3	12	.	TRBJ1-1	.	TGTGCCAGCAGTTACCAGAACACTGAAGCTTTCTTT	CASSYQNTEAFF
TRBV24-1	17	.	TRBJ1-5	.	TGTGCCACCAGTGATGGGTACGGGGACTATAGCAATCAGCCCCAGCATTTT	CATSDGYGDYSNQPQHF
TRBV27	13	.	TRBJ1-2	.	TGTGCCAGCAGTTCCCCTTCTAACTATGGCTACACCTTC	CASSSPSNYGYTF
TRBV19	15	TRBD1	TRBJ1-5	.	TGTGCCAGTAAGGGGGACAGGGGAGAGGGTCAGCCCCAGCATTTT	CASKGDRGEGQPQHF
TRBV5-1	15	.	TRBJ2-1	.	TGCGCCAGCAGCTTGTGGGAGAAGGGACTCTATGAGCAGTTCTTC	CASSLWEKGLYEQFF
TRBV7-2	17	TRBD1	TRBJ1-6	once	TGTGCCAGCAGCTTACGTCTCGGGACAGCCGTTAATTCACCCCTCCACTTT	CASSLRLGTAVNSPLHF
TRBV19	15	.	TRBJ1-1	few	TGTGCCAGTAGCACCCGAGAGCTCCTCGGCACTGAAGCTTTCTTT	CASSTRELLGTEAFF
TRBV29-1	11	.	TRBJ2-1	.	TGCAGCGCCCACCGGGGGAATGAGCAGTTCTTC	CSAHRGNEQFF
TRBV11-2	17	TRBD2	TRBJ2-1	.	TGTGCCAGCAGCTTAACCTACTCTAGCGGGGCATACAATGAGCAGTTCTTC	CASSLTYSSGAYNEQFF
TRBV28	16	TRBD1	TRBJ1-3	.	TGTGCCAGCAGTTCGACGCCGGGACAGGGAATTCACACCATATATTTT	CASSSTPGQGIHTIYF
TRBV28	12	TRBD1	TRBJ1-1	.	TGTGCCAGCGCGATTCAGGGGGCGCGAGCTTTCTTT	CASAIQGARAFF
TRBV7-2	15	TRBD2	TRBJ2-5	.	TGTGCCAGCAGCCTAAGAGCGGGAGTATGGGAGACCCAGTACTTC	CASSLRAGVWETQYF
TRBV5-5	13	.	TRBJ2-7	.	TGTGCCAGCAGCTTGCGGAATTCCTACGAGCAGTACTTC	CASSLRNSYEQYF
TRBV9	15	TRBD1	TRBJ1-5	.	TGTGCCAGCAGCGTAGGGACAGGGAGCAATCAGCCCCAGCATTTT	CASSVGTGSNQPQHF
TRBV19	18	TRBD2	TRBJ2-1	.	TGTGCCAGTAGTATGGAAATTCCTGGGAGCGGGGATATGGATGAGCAGTTCTTC	CASSMEIPGSGDMDEQFF
TRBV19	13	.	TRBJ1-1	.	TGTGCCAGTACTCTAGGCCCGAACACTGAAGCTTTCTTT	CASTLGPNTEAFF
TRBV6-5	15	TRBD2	TRBJ2-5	.	TGTGCCAGCAGTCTCGGACTAGCGGGAGTAGAGACCCAGTACTTC	CASSLGLAGVETQYF
TRBV14	12	TRBD1	TRBJ2-7	.	TGTGCCAGCAGCGCACAGGGGGGCGAGCAGTACTTC	CASSAQGGEQYF
TRBV2	16	.	TRBJ1-3	.	TGTGCCAGCAGGGGGCCCGGGGAGGTCTCTGGAAACACCATATATTTT	CASRGPGEVSGNTIYF
TRBV11-3	16	.	TRBJ1-6	once	TGTGCCAGCAGTTCAAGCCTGGGCTCCTATAATTCACCCCTCCACTTT	CASSSSLGSYNSPLHF
TRBV3-1/TRBV3-2	14	.	TRBJ1-2	once	TGTGCCAGCAGCCAGAGGACAACTGGTTTCGGCTACACCTTC	CASSQRTTGFGYTF
TRBV24-1	13	.	TRBJ1-1	.	TGTGCCACCAGTGATTTTAAAGGGGTTGAAGCTTTCTTT	CATSDFKGVEAFF
TRBV20-1	14	TRBD1	TRBJ1-2	.	TGCAGTGCTAGTTTTACAGGGGGAAAAGATGGCTACACCTTC	CSASFTGGKDGYTF